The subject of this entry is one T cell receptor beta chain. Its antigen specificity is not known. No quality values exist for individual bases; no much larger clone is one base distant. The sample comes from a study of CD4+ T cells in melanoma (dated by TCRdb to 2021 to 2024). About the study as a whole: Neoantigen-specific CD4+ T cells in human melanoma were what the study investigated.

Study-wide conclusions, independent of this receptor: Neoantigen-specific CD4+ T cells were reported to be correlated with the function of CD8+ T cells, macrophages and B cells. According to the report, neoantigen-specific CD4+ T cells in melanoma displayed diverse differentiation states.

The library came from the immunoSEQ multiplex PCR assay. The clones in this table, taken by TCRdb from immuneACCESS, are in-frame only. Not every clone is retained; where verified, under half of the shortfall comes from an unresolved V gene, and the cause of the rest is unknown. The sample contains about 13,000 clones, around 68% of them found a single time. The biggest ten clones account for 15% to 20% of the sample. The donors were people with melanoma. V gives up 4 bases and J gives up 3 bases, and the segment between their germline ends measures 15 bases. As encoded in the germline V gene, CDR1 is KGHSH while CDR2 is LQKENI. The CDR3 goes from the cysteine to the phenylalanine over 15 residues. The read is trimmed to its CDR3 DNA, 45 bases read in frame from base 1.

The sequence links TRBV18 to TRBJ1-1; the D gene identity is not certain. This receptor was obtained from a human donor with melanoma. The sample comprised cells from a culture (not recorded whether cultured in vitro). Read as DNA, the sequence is TGTGCCAGCTCACTGGTGGCCTCGTTAGACACTGAAGCTTTCTTT. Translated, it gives CASSLVASLDTEAFF.